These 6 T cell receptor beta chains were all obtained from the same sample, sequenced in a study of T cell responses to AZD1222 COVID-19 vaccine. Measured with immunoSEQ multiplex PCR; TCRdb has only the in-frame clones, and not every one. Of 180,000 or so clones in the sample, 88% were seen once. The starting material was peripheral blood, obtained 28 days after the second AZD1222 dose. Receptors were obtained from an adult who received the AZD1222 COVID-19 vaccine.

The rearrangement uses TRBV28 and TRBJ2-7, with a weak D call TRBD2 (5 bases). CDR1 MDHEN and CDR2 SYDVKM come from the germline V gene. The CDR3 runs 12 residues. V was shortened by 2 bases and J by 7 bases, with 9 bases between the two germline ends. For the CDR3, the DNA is TGTGCCAGCAGTTTAGGGTCGGGGGAGCAGTACTTC. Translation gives CASSLGSGEQYF.

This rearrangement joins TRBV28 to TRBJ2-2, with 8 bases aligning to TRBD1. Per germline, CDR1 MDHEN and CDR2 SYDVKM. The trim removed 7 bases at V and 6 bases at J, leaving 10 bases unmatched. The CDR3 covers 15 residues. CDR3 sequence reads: CASNLKQGAPGELFF. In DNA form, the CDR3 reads TGTGCCAGCAACTTAAAGCAGGGGGCGCCCGGGGAGCTGTTTTTT. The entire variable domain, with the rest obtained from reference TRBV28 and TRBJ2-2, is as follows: DVKVTQSSRYLVKRTGEKVFLECVQDMDHENMFWYRQDPGLGLRLIYFSYDVKMKEKGDIPEGYSVSREKKERFSLILESASTNQTSMYLCASNLKQGAPGELFFGEGSRLTVL.

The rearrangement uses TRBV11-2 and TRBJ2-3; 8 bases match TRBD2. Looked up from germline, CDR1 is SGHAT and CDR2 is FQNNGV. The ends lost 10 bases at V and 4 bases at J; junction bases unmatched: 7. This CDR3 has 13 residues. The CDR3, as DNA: TGTGCCACCACGCCCGGGGGGGCAGATACGCAGTATTTT. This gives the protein CATTPGGADTQYF.

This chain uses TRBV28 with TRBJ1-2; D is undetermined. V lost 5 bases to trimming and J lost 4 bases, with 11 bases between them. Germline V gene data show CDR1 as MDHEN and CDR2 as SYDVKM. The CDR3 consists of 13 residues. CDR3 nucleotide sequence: TGTGCCAGCAGTCCCCCAGAAACCTATGGCTACACCTTC. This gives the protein CASSPPETYGYTF.

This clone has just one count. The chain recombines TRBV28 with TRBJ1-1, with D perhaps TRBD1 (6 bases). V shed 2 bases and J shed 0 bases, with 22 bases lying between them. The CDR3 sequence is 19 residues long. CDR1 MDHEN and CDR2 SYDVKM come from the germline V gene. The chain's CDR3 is CASSLGAGALAMMNTEAFF. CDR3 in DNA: TGTGCCAGCAGTTTAGGGGCGGGGGCCCTCGCAATGATGAACACTGAAGCTTTCTTT.

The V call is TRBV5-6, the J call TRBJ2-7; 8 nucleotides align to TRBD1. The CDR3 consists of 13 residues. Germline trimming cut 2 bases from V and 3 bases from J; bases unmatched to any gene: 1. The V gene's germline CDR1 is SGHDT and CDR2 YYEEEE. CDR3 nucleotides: TGTGCCAGCAGCTTTGGGACAGGCTACGAGCAGTACTTC. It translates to CASSFGTGYEQYF.